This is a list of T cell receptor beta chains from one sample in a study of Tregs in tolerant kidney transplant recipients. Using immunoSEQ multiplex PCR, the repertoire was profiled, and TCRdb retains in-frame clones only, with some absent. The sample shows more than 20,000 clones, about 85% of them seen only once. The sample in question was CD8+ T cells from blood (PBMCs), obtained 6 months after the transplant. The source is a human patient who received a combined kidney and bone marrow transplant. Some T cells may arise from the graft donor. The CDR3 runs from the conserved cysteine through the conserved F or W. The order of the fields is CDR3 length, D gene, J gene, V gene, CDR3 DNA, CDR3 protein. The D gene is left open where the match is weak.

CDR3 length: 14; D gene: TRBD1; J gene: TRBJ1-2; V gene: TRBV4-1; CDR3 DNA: TGCGCCAGCAGCCAACCTGGGACAGGGCCTGGCTACACCTTC; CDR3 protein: CASSQPGTGPGYTF
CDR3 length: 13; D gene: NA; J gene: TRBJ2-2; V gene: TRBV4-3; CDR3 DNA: TGCGCCAGCAGCCAAGATTCCAGTGGGGAGCTGTTTTTT; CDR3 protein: CASSQDSSGELFF
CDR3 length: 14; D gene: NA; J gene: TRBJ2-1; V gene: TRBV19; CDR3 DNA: TGTGCCAGTAGTTGGGTTGGCGGCTACAATGAGCAGTTCTTC; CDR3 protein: CASSWVGGYNEQFF
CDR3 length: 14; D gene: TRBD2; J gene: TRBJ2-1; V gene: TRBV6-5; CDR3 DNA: TGTGCCAGCAGGTCCGGGACTACGGTCTTTGAGCAGTTCTTC; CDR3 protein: CASRSGTTVFEQFF
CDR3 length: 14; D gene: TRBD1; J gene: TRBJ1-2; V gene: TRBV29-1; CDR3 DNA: TGCAGCGTTGAAAGCCGGGACAGGGAGAATGGCTACACCTTC; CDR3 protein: CSVESRDRENGYTF
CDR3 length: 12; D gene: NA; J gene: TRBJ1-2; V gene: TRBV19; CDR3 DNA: TGTGCCAGCGCCGGGTCTAACTATGGCTACACCTTC; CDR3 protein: CASAGSNYGYTF
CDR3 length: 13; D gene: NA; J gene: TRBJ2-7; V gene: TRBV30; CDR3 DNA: TGTGCCTGGAGGAACGGTGGTGACTACGAGCAGTACTTC; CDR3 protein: CAWRNGGDYEQYF
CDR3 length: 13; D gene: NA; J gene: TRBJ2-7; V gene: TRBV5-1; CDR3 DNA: TGCGCCAGCAGCTTTGAACTCTCCTACGAGCAGTACTTC; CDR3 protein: CASSFELSYEQYF
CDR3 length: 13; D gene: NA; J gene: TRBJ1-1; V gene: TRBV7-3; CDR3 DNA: TGTGCCAGCAGCTTAGGAGGGAGTACTGAAGCTTTCTTT; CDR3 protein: CASSLGGSTEAFF
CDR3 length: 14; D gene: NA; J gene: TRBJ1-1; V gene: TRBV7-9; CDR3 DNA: TGTGCCAGCAGGGCGACAGACTGGAACACTGAAGCTTTCTTT; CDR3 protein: CASRATDWNTEAFF